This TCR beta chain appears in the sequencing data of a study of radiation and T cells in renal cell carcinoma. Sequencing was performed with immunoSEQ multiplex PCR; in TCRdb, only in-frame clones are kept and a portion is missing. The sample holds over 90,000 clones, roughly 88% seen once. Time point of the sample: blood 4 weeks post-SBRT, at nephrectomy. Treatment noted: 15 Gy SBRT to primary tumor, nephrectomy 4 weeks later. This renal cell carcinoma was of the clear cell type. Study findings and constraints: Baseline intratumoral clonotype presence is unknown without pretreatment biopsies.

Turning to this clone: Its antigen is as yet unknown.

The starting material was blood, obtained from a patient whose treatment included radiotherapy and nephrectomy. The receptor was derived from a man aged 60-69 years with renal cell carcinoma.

CDR3 coding DNA: TGTGCCAGCAGTCCTCGGCGGACCTATGGCTACACCTTC. This translates into CASSPRRTYGYTF. V is TRBV28 and J is TRBJ1-2; D gene unclear. The germline CDR1 and CDR2 sequences are MDHEN and SYDVKM. The ends were cut back, 5 bases at V and 4 bases at J, with 11 bases in the middle. The CDR3 spans 13 residues.